This TCR beta chain was found in a study of T cells in Graves' hyperthyroidism and ophthalmopathy. A lack of ophthalmopathy progression within 18 months defined stable Graves' hyperthyroidism. This clonotype was found a few times. Using RNA transcripts as the source, TCR beta CDR3 regions were amplified. The HTBI set primed first-round TCR CDR3 RT-PCR. From the multiplex PCR reads, TCRdb called clonotypes with MiXCR, one entry per CDR3 protein. Counted here are about 840,000 distinct CDR3 sequences, 35% to 40% occurring once; the ten biggest clones make up 7.5% to 9.5%. Germline loops: CDR1 DFQATT, CDR2 SNEGSKA (reference sequence). V trimming: 0 bases; J trimming: 2 bases; junction bases outside the gene matches: 4. This CDR3 spans 14 amino acids.

The sequenced sample consisted of blood. The receptor's source is a man younger than 30 with Graves' hyperthyroidism. The V and J genes are TRBV20-1 and TRBJ2-7, with TRBD1 matching 7 bases. This chain's CDR3 is CSARDRTGAYEQYF. For the CDR3, the DNA is TGCAGTGCTAGAGATAGAACAGGGGCCTACGAGCAGTACTTC.